The source of this T cell receptor (beta chain) is a study of identifying expanded T cells in peripheral blood. Measured with immunoSEQ multiplex PCR; TCRdb has only the in-frame clones, and not every one. Of more than 85,000 clones in the sample, approximately 89% were seen once. This CDR3 region has 13 residues. Trimming left V 2 bases short and J 5 bases short, with 9 bases between. Germline CDR1 and CDR2: MNHEY and SVGAGI. This TCR was recovered from a person between 18 and 75 years old in good health. The V gene is TRBV6-5, the J gene TRBJ2-5; D gene ambiguous. Sequenced: blood. CDR3 sequence: CASSYGIEETQYF. The CDR3 DNA follows: TGTGCCAGCAGTTACGGTATCGAGGAGACCCAGTACTTC.